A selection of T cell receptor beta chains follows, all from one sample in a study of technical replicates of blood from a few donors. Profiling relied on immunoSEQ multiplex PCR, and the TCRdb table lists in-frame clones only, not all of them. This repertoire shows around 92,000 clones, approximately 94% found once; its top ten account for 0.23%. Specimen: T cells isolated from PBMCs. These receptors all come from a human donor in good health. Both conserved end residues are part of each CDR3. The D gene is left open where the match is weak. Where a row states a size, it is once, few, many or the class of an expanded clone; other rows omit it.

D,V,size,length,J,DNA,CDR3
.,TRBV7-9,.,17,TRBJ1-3,TGTGCCAGCAGCTTTGGGGATCTGGGGGCGCTTGGAAACACCATATATTTT,CASSFGDLGALGNTIYF
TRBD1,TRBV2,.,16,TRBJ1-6,TGTGCCAGCAGTGACGTGTCGGGGACAGGGGGGTCACCCCTCCACTTT,CASSDVSGTGGSPLHF
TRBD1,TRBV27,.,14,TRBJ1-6,TGTGCCAGCAGACTCACAGGGGGTCGATCACCCCTCCACTTT,CASRLTGGRSPLHF
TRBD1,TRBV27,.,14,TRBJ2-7,TGTGCCAGCAGCCAGGGGGCTCTCTCCTACGAGCAGTACTTC,CASSQGALSYEQYF
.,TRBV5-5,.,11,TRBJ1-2,TGTGCCAGCAGCTTGGCCAATGGCTACACCTTC,CASSLANGYTF
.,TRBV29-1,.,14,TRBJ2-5,TGCAGCGTATTACATGGGGCAGGCCAAGAGACCCAGTACTTC,CSVLHGAGQETQYF
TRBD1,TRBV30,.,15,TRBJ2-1,TGTGCCTGGAGGAAAGGGGACAGGGACTACGATGAGCAGTTCTTC,CAWRKGDRDYDEQFF
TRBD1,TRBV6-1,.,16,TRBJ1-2,TGTGCCAGCAGTGACCTCCGGGACAGGCCCCTCTATGGCTACACCTTC,CASSDLRDRPLYGYTF
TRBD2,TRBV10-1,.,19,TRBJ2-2,TGCGCCAGCAGTGAGCCTGGGACTAGCGGGATCCCGGGGACCGGGGAGCTGTTTTTT,CASSEPGTSGIPGTGELFF
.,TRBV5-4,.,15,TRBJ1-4,TGTGCCAGCAGCTTGGCTGACGGACTTAATGAAAAACTGTTTTTT,CASSLADGLNEKLFF
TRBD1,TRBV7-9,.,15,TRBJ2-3,TGTGCCAGCAGCCCCGACAGGGGGATGTCAGATACGCAGTATTTT,CASSPDRGMSDTQYF
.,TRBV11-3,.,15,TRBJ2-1,TGTGCCAGCAGCTTAGATCACGGGGAGGTAGGTGAGCAGTTCTTC,CASSLDHGEVGEQFF
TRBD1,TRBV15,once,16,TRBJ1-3,TGTGCCACCAGCTGGGCCCGGGACAGGGCTGGAAACACCATATATTTT,CATSWARDRAGNTIYF
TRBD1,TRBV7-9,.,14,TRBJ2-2,TGTGCCAGCCGTGATCAGGGGGATTCGGGGGAGCTGTTTTTT,CASRDQGDSGELFF
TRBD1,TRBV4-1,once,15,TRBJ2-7,TGCGCCAGCAGCCCCAGGGGGCTAGGCCACTACGAGCAGTACTTC,CASSPRGLGHYEQYF
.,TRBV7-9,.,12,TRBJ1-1,TGTGCCAGCAGCTTTTCGGAGACTGAAGCTTTCTTT,CASSFSETEAFF
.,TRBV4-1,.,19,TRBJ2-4,TGCGCCAGCAGCCAAGCGAGGGGGCAGCCCGGAGGGGGCAAAAACATTCAGTACTTC,CASSQARGQPGGGKNIQYF
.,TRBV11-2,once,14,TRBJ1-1,TGTGCCAGCAGCTTAGATGCGGGAGTTTTTGAAGCTTTCTTT,CASSLDAGVFEAFF
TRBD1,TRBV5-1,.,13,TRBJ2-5,TGCGCCAGCAGCCCACAGGGGGTTAAGACCCAGTACTTC,CASSPQGVKTQYF
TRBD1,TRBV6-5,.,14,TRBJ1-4,TGTGCCAGCAGTTTACGGGACAGGGTTGAAAAACTGTTTTTT,CASSLRDRVEKLFF
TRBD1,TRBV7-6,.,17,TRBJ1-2,TGTGCCAGCAGCATGCCTGGACAGGGTGACCCCCTCTATGGCTACACCTTC,CASSMPGQGDPLYGYTF
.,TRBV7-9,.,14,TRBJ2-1,TGTGCCAGCAGCTTAGCCTTCTCCTACAATGAGCAGTTCTTC,CASSLAFSYNEQFF
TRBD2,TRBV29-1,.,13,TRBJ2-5,TGCAGCGTTGAATTAGCGGGTGGGGAGACCCAGTACTTC,CSVELAGGETQYF
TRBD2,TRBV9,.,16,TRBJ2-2,TGTGCCAGCAGCCATCCGGGGGGGCCTCAGACCGGGGAGCTGTTTTTT,CASSHPGGPQTGELFF
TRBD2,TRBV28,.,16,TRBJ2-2,TGTGCCAGCAGTTTGCTAGCGGGGCCGAACACCGGGGAGCTGTTTTTT,CASSLLAGPNTGELFF
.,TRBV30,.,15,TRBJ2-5,TGTGCCTGGAGTAAATCAGCGGGTACCCAAGAGACCCAGTACTTC,CAWSKSAGTQETQYF
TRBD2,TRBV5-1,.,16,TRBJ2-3,TGCGCCAGCAGCCCCTTCCGGGAGGGGCACACAGATACGCAGTATTTT,CASSPFREGHTDTQYF
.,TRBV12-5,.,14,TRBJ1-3,TGTGCTAGTGGCTTCCGTGCGGCTGGAAACACCATATATTTT,CASGFRAAGNTIYF
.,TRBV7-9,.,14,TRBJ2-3,TGTGCCAGCAGCTTACTCCCGACAGCCTATACGCAGTATTTT,CASSLLPTAYTQYF
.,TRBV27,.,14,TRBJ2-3,TGTGCCAGCAGTTTCGAGGGCCTCACAGATACGCAGTATTTT,CASSFEGLTDTQYF
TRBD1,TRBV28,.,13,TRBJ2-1,TGTGCCAGCACCCTGGACAGGGGCAATGAGCAGTTCTTC,CASTLDRGNEQFF
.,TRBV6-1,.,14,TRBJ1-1,TGTGCCAGCAGTGTGGGGGGGAGGAACACTGAAGCTTTCTTT,CASSVGGRNTEAFF
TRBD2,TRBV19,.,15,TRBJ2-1,TGTGCCAGTCAAGCGGGAGGACTCTCCTACAATGAGCAGTTCTTC,CASQAGGLSYNEQFF
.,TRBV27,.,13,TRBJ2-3,TGTGCCAGCAGTTTATTGGGGCCCGATACGCAGTATTTT,CASSLLGPDTQYF
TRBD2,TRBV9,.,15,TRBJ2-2,TGTGCCAGCAGCCGGACTAGCGGGAACACCGGGGAGCTGTTTTTT,CASSRTSGNTGELFF
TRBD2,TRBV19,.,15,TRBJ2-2,TGTGCCAGTAGTACCAGCGGGGGGGCAAACGGGGAGCTGTTTTTT,CASSTSGGANGELFF
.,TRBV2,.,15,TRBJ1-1,TGTGCCAGCAGTCAGGGACATTTTATGAACACTGAAGCTTTCTTT,CASSQGHFMNTEAFF
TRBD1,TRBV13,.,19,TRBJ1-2,TGTGCCAGCAGTCCAAACTTCGGAGGTGGACAGGGCAATAATTATGGCTACACCTTC,CASSPNFGGGQGNNYGYTF
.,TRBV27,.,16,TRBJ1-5,TGTGCCAGCAGTTTATCGTTTGGCAGGGGAGATCAGCCCCAGCATTTT,CASSLSFGRGDQPQHF
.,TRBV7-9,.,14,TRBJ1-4,TGTGCCAGCAGTCCCCGAGAAGCGGGGGAAAAACTGTTTTTT,CASSPREAGEKLFF
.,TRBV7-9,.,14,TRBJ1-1,TGTGCCAGCAGCCATGGGCCGGGGTTGTCTGAAGCTTTCTTT,CASSHGPGLSEAFF
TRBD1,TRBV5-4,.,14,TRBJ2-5,TGTGCCAGCAGCTTGGGGCAGGGGGTAGAGACCCAGTACTTC,CASSLGQGVETQYF
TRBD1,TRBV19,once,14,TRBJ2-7,TGTGCCAGTAGCGTGACAGGGGATGGGTACGAGCAGTACTTC,CASSVTGDGYEQYF
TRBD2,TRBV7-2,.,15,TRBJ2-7,TGTGCCAGCAGAACGAGTAGCGGGATGGACTACGAGCAGTACTTC,CASRTSSGMDYEQYF
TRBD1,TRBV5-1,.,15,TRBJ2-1,TGCGCCAGCAGCACAGGGACAGGGTCAGGGAATGAGCAGTTCTTC,CASSTGTGSGNEQFF
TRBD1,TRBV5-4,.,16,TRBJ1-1,TGTGCCAGCAGCCCGAACTACGACAGGGGAAGCACTGAAGCTTTCTTT,CASSPNYDRGSTEAFF